The present entry profiles one T cell receptor beta chain with its context. Its antigen is not known. The data belong to a study of cytomegalovirus exposure and HLA in healthy donors. The PCR ran on 60 Vbeta and 13 Jbeta primers. Method: immunoSEQ multiplex PCR; TCRdb's copy keeps in-frame clones and lacks some. The sample totals about 140,000 clones. Findings of the study overall: Sequencing depth across donors, presence/absence analyses assumed, was roughly uniform. Researchers reported that a few CMV-associated chains were confirmed in vitro as CMV antigen-specific.

The receptor was derived from a woman aged 18-35 years in good health and CMV-seronegative. The sequencing sample was made of PBMCs.

The CDR3 DNA sequence: TGTGCCAGCAGTTTTGGACTACAGTCCGAGACCCAGTACTTC. This codes for CASSFGLQSETQYF. V usage is TRBV27 and J usage is TRBJ2-5; a weak D match, TRBD2 (6 bases). The V end lost 3 bases, the J end lost 5 bases, and 13 bases lay between the germline ends. The CDR3 covers 14 residues. Germline CDR1 is MNHEY and CDR2 is SMNVEV (reference sequence).